A single sample gave rise to the 12 T cell receptor beta chains below, sequenced in a study of T cells in Graves' hyperthyroidism and ophthalmopathy. Template material for amplifying TCR beta CDR3 regions consisted of RNA transcripts. The TCR CDR3 was amplified in a first-round RT-PCR using the HTBI primer set. TCRdb reanalysed the multiplex PCR reads using MiXCR and keeps one entry per CDR3 protein. Of hundreds of thousands of distinct CDR3 sequences detected, 15% to 20% appear once; the ten largest clones hold roughly 17%. Sequencing was performed on blood. Source of these receptors: a woman aged 45-60 years with Graves' hyperthyroidism that later progressed to Graves' ophthalmopathy.

In this sample, this clonotype turned up a few times. V is TRBV5-1 and J is TRBJ2-1; 11 bases map to TRBD1. The CDR3 consists of 15 residues. Germline loops: CDR1 SGHRS, CDR2 YFSETQ. After removal of 0 bases from V and 6 bases from J, the junction contained 2 bases not matched to a gene. In nucleotides, the CDR3 is TGCGCCAGCAGCTTGGCGGGACAGGGGGTCAATGAGCAGTTCTTC. Translating gives CASSLAGQGVNEQFF.

This chain connects TRBV27 to TRBJ2-1, with 9 nucleotides matching TRBD2. V was clipped by 8 bases and J by 7 bases; unmatched bases: 6. The CDR3 is 13 residues long. Germline-derived CDR1 and CDR2 are MNHEY and SMNVEV (reference sequence). CDR3 region: CASRGGAINEQFF. The CDR3 region has the DNA TGTGCCAGCCGCGGGGGGGCCATAAATGAGCAGTTCTTC.

This clonotype was seen many times. The chain has TRBV6-1 and TRBJ1-1; D is unresolved. This CDR3 has 15 residues. Germline assignment: CDR1 MNHNS and CDR2 SASEGT. V lost 7 bases and J lost 4, with 19 bases in between. The CDR3 region has the DNA TGTGCCAGCACCTCGATCCGCCTCGGATCCACTGAAGCTTTCTTT. Translating it yields CASTSIRLGSTEAFF.

The chain joins TRBV5-1 to TRBJ1-1, with 7 bases fitting TRBD1. CDR1 is SGHRS and CDR2 is YFSETQ in the germline V gene. CDR3 length: 15 residues. Trimming at V came to 5 bases and at J to 3 bases, leaving 10 bases not matched to a gene. The CDR3 spells CASSLVLQGHTEAFF. The CDR3 DNA reads TGCGCCAGCAGTTTAGTATTACAGGGGCACACTGAAGCTTTCTTT.

This rearrangement joins TRBV20-1 to TRBJ2-1; D is possibly TRBD1 or TRBD2 (5 bases each). The CDR3 is made up of 16 amino acids. Trimming cost V 3 bases and J 8 bases, with 23 bases left between them. From germline, CDR1 is DFQATT and CDR2 SNEGSKA (reference sequence). The CDR3 sequence: CSASIPGGQGDDEQFF. In DNA, the CDR3 is TGCAGTGCTAGTATTCCGGGTGGGCAAGGGGACGATGAGCAGTTCTTC.

CDR3 nucleotides: TGCGCCAGCAGCTCCCCCGGGGTTGAGTACCAAGAGACCCAGTACTTC. Translated: CASSSPGVEYQETQYF. V and J are TRBV5-1 and TRBJ2-5; the D gene is possibly TRBD2 (5 bases). The V end lost 3 bases, the J end lost 0 bases, and 15 bases lay between the germline ends. The CDR3 sequence is 16 residues long. Germline V gene sequence: CDR1 SGHRS, CDR2 YFSETQ.

Of note for this clonotype: At one boundary the junction diverges from the germline segment, which might be a read error. This chain uses TRBV7-7 with TRBJ1-1; D is undetermined. CDR1 and CDR2 (germline): SSHAT, FNYEAQ (reference sequence). The CDR3 runs to 14 residues. CDR3 DNA: TGTGCTAGCAGCTTAGGCCAGGAGGTAGCTGAAGCTTTCTTT. It is translated as CASSLGQEVAEAFF. The entire variable domain, with the rest obtained from reference TRBV7-7 and TRBJ1-1, is as follows: GAGVSQSPRYKVTKRGQDVTLRCDPISSHATLYWYQQALGQGPEFLTYFNYEAQPDKSGLPSDRFSAERPEGSISTLTIQRTEQRDSAMYRCASSLGQEVAEAFFGQGTRLTVV.

There are many counts of this clonotype. The chain is built from TRBV5-1 and TRBJ2-7; 10 bases line up with TRBD1. The germline V gene has CDR1 SGHRS and CDR2 YFSETQ. With V trimmed by 0 bases and J by 5 bases, 5 bases remained unmatched. The CDR3 extends over 15 amino acids. CDR3 sequence (DNA): TGCGCCAGCAGCTTGGTAGGGACAGGGGCTGACGAGCAGTACTTC. Residues: CASSLVGTGADEQYF.

The chain links TRBV10-3 to TRBJ1-1; 8 bases fit TRBD1. V shed 5 bases, J shed 4 bases, and the junction held 9 bases outside the gene matches. This CDR3 has 15 amino acids. Germline-derived CDR1 and CDR2 are ENHRY and SYGVKD. CDR3 loop: CAISTPGGFGTEAFF. In DNA, the CDR3 is TGTGCCATCAGTACCCCAGGGGGCTTCGGCACTGAAGCTTTCTTT.

On this clonotype itself: It may be a read error: a sequence one base away is much more abundant. The rearrangement joins TRBV13 to TRBJ2-6; D gene uncertain. This CDR3 comprises 14 residues. CDR1 and CDR2 (germline): PRHDT, FYEKMQ (reference sequence). CDR3 nucleotides: TGTGTCAGCAGCTTAGTTGGAAGGGCCAACGTCCTGACTTTC. This encodes CVSSLVGRANVLTF.

The V gene is TRBV7-2, the J gene TRBJ2-1, with TRBD2 matching over 7 bases. This CDR3 spans 14 amino acids. Germline V gene lookup returns CDR1 SGHTA and CDR2 FQGNSA. The V segment lost 2 bases and the J segment 12 bases; nucleotides outside the gene matches: 10. CDR3 DNA: TGTGCCAGCAGCTTAAACAGCCCGGGGGGTGGGCAGTTCTTC. Translated: CASSLNSPGGGQFF.

In this sample, this clonotype turned up many times. The rearrangement uses TRBV20-1 and TRBJ1-1; perhaps TRBD1 as D (5 bases). Per the germline V gene, CDR1 is DFQATT and CDR2 is SNEGSKA (reference sequence). This CDR3 is 11 amino acids long. Trimming cost V 6 bases and J 4 bases, with 9 bases left between them. The CDR3 nucleotides are TGCAGTGCGGGGGACGGCACTGAAGCTTTCTTT. Translating it yields CSAGDGTEAFF.